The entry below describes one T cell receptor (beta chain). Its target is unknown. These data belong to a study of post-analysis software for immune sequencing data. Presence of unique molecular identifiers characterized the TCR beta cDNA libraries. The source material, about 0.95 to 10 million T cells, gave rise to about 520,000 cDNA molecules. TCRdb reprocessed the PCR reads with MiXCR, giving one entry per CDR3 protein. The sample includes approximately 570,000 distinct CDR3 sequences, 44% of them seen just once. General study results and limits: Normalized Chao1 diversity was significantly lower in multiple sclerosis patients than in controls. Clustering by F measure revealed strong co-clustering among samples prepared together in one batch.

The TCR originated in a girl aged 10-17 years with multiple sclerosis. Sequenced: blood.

The CDR3 sequence is CASSPYSRGYQPQHF. For the CDR3, the DNA is TGTGCCAGCAGCCCGTACAGTCGGGGCTATCAGCCCCAGCATTTT. The chain carries TRBV7-2 and TRBJ1-5, with D perhaps TRBD1 (5 bases). The CDR3 consists of 15 residues. Germline CDR1 SGHTA, CDR2 FQGNSA. V lost 5 bases and J lost 5, with 16 bases in between. Using reference TRBV7-2 and TRBJ1-5 for the parts outside the CDR3, the full variable domain is GAGVSQSPSNKVTEKGKDVELRCDPISGHTALYWYRQSLGQGLEFLIYFQGNSAPDKSGLPSDRFSAERTGGSVSTLTIQRTQQEDSAVYLCASSPYSRGYQPQHFGDGTRLSIL.